This passage covers 10 T cell receptor beta chains from one sample sequenced in a study of beta chain features in type 1 diabetes. The whole isolated RNA underwent reverse transcription, so sequencing captured expressed TCRB transcripts. Sequenced by immunoSEQ multiplex PCR; TCRdb stores in-frame clones only, minus some. Of about 900,000 clones in the sample, around a sixth were seen once. Sequenced input: naive CD4+ T cells from blood. The source of these receptors is a woman under 30 in good health.

The rearrangement uses TRBV9 and TRBJ2-3; D call uncertain. The CDR3 is 13 residues long. The germline V and J ends were trimmed by 3 bases and 5 bases, with 10 bases remaining between them. Germline CDR1 reads SGDLS; CDR2 reads YYNGEE. The CDR3 loop reads CASSEAPRDTQYF. The CDR3 nucleotides are TGTGCCAGCAGCGAGGCCCCAAGAGATACGCAGTATTTT. Full variable domain (remainder filled in from reference TRBV9 and TRBJ2-3): DSGVTQTPKHLITATGQRVTLRCSPRSGDLSVYWYQQSLDQGLQFLIQYYNGEERAKGNILERFSAQQFPDLHSELNLSSLELGDSALYFCASSEAPRDTQYFGPGTRLTVL.

This clone was seen just once. The J gene is TRBJ2-5, the V gene TRBV7-9; 15 bases map to TRBD2. Trimming removed 5 bases from V and 2 bases from J; junction bases left unmatched: 6. The CDR3 has 17 amino acids. Germline CDR1 reads SEHNR; CDR2 reads FQNEAQ (reference sequence). CDR3 amino acids: CASSPGLAGGYQETQYF. DNA for the CDR3: TGTGCCAGCAGCCCAGGACTAGCGGGAGGGTATCAAGAGACCCAGTACTTC.

The chain couples TRBV7-9 to TRBJ2-3, with a possible D match to TRBD2 (6 bases). Germline assignment: CDR1 SEHNR and CDR2 FQNEAQ (reference sequence). Between the trimmed V and J ends, which lost 3 bases and 2 bases, there was a span of 15 bases. There are 16 residues in the CDR3. The CDR3 nucleotides read TGTGCCAGCAGCTTCGCGGGAATCCTCCCCACAGATACGCAGTATTTT. Its translation: CASSFAGILPTDTQYF.

The CDR3 is CASRLTGGGANYGYTF. CDR3 nucleotides: TGTGCCAGCAGGCTGACGGGAGGGGGCGCTAACTATGGCTACACCTTC. The genes are TRBV4-2 and TRBJ1-2; 7 nucleotides agree with TRBD1. The CDR3 loop spans 16 amino acids. The junction had 10 bases not matched to a gene; V was cut back by 6 bases and J by 0 bases. CDR1 and CDR2 (germline): LGHNA, YNFKEQ.

The table lists this clone with a few counts. The chain uses TRBV7-2 and TRBJ2-3, with D uncertain. CDR3 length: 14 residues. V was trimmed by 0 bases and J by 6 bases, leaving 10 bases between them. Germline V gives CDR1 SGHTA, CDR2 FQGNSA. The DNA for the CDR3 is TGTGCCAGCAGCTTAGCGCTCGTGAGGGATACGCAGTATTTT. Its translation is CASSLALVRDTQYF.

This clone was seen only a few times. The V gene is TRBV6-4, the J gene TRBJ2-3; tentative D call: TRBD2 (6 bases). There are 15 residues in the CDR3. The germline V gene has CDR1 MRHNA and CDR2 SNTAGT. V was clipped by 0 bases and J by 4 bases, with 11 bases between them. The CDR3 here is CASSDSAGRPDTQYF. The CDR3 nucleotides are TGTGCCAGCAGTGACTCCGCGGGAAGACCAGATACGCAGTATTTT.

The chain is built from TRBV6-6 and TRBJ2-7, with 8 bases matching TRBD1. Germline loops: CDR1 MNHNY, CDR2 SVGAGI (reference sequence). This CDR3 has 15 residues. The ends lost 6 bases at V and 1 base at J; junction bases unmatched: 8. CDR3 loop: CASRRTGQRSYEQYF. The CDR3 DNA is TGTGCCAGCAGGCGGACAGGGCAACGTTCCTACGAGCAGTACTTC.

The chain employs TRBV7-9 and TRBJ2-5; the D gene could be TRBD1 or TRBD2 (6 bases each). The V gene lost 3 bases and the J gene lost 2 bases, with 13 bases spanning the gap. The germline gives CDR1 SEHNR, CDR2 FQNEAQ (reference sequence). CDR3 size: 15 residues. The CDR3 sequence is CASSFARGRQETQYF. The CDR3 coding sequence is TGTGCCAGCAGCTTCGCTCGGGGGCGGCAAGAGACCCAGTACTTC.

V gene TRBV6-1 combines with J gene TRBJ2-6; 7 bases map to TRBD1. Germline V lookup: CDR1 MNHNS, CDR2 SASEGT. The CDR3 spans 15 residues. The ends lost 6 bases at V and 4 bases at J; junction bases unmatched: 6. The CDR3 region has the DNA TGTGCCAGCAGCACAGACAGGGCCGGGGCCAACGTCCTGACTTTC. This gives the protein CASSTDRAGANVLTF.

This clone was seen only a few times. V is TRBV15 and J is TRBJ2-1, with D unclear. V lost 2 bases and J 7 bases, leaving 15 bases between the germline ends. The CDR3 extends over 15 amino acids. Germline CDR1 LNHNV, CDR2 YYDKDF (reference sequence). The CDR3 loop is CATSRLGGVVNEQFF. The CDR3 DNA follows: TGTGCCACCAGCAGACTTGGCGGAGTGGTAAATGAGCAGTTCTTC. The full variable domain, with the rest looked up from reference TRBV15 and TRBJ2-1, is DAMVIQNPRYQVTQFGKPVTLSCSQTLNHNVMYWYQQKSSQAPKLLFHYYDKDFNNEADTPDNFQSRRPNTSFCFLDIRSPGLGDTAMYLCATSRLGGVVNEQFFGPGTRLTVL.